This T cell receptor (beta chain) was identified in a study of molecular identifiers for immune sequencing clone quantification. In its sample, this clonotype was seen many times. MiXCR, run by TCRdb on the PCR reads, gives a single entry per CDR3 protein. The sample gives 45,000 to 65,000 distinct CDR3 sequences, 20% to 25% of which show up once; 1.9% is in the top ten. The CDR3 consists of 13 residues. Per germline, CDR1 SEHNR and CDR2 FQNEAQ (reference sequence). V lost 10 bases and J lost 0, with 13 bases in between. The sequencing sample was made of naive CD8+ T cells from blood, with Jurkat cell RNA spiked in. Subset in this sample: FACS-sorted CD8+CD4-CCR7+CD45RA+ naive T cells. This TCR derives from a human donor in good health. Some libraries in this study had Jurkat cell RNA spiked in. The rearrangement links TRBV7-9 to TRBJ2-7; D is uncertain. This chain's CDR3 is CAIRGSSSYEQYF. CDR3 nucleotides: TGTGCCATCAGAGGCTCGAGCTCCTACGAGCAGTACTTC. Full variable domain (remainder filled in from reference TRBV7-9 and TRBJ2-7): DTGVSQNPRHKITKRGQNVTFRCDPISEHNRLYWYRQTLGQGPEFLTYFQNEAQLEKSRLLSDRFSAERPKGSFSTLEIQRTEQGDSAMYLCAIRGSSSYEQYFGPGTRLTVT.